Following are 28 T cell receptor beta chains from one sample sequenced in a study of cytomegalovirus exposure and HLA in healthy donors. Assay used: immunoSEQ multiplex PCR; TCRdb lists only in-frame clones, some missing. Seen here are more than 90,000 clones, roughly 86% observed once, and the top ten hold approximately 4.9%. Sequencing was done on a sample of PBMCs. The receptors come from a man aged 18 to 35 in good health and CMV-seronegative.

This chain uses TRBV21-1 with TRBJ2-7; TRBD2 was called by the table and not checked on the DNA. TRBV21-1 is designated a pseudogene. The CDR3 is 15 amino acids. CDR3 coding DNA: TGTGCCAGCTTGCTCGGCGGGCGAGCTACCTACGAGCAGTACTTC. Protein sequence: CASLLGGRATYEQYF.

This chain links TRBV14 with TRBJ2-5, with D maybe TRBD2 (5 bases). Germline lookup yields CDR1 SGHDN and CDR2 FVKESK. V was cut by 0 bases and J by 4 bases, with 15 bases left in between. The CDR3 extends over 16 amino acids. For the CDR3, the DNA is TGTGCCAGCAGCCAAGATTGGGCTTTGGGGAGAGAGACCCAGTACTTC. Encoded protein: CASSQDWALGRETQYF.

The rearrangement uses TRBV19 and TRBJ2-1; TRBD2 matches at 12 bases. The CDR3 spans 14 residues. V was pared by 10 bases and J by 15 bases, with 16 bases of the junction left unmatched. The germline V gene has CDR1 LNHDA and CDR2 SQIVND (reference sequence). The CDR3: CATQATSGSLFRFF. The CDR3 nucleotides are TGTGCCACCCAAGCGACTAGCGGGAGCCTTTTCCGGTTCTTC.

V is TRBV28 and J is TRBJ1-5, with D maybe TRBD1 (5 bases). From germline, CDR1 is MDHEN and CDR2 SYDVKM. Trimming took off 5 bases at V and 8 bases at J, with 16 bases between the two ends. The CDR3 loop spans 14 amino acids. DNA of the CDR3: TGTGCCAGCAGTCCACGAGGACGGGGGGAGCCCCAGCATTTT. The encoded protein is CASSPRGRGEPQHF.

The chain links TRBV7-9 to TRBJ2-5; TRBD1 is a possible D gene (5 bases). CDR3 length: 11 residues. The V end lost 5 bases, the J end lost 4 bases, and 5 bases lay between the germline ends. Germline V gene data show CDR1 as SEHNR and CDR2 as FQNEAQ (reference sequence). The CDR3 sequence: CASSRGETQYF. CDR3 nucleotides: TGTGCCAGCAGCAGGGGAGAGACCCAGTACTTC. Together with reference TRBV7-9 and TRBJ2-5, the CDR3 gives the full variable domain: DTGVSQNPRHKITKRGQNVTFRCDPISEHNRLYWYRQTLGQGPEFLTYFQNEAQLEKSRLLSDRFSAERPKGSFSTLEIQRTEQGDSAMYLCASSRGETQYFGPGTRLLVL.

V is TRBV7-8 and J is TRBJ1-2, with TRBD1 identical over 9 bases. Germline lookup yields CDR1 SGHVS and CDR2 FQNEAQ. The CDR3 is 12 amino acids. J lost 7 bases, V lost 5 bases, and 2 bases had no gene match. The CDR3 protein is CASSRQGGGYTF. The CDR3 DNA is TGTGCCAGCAGCCGACAGGGGGGTGGCTACACCTTC.

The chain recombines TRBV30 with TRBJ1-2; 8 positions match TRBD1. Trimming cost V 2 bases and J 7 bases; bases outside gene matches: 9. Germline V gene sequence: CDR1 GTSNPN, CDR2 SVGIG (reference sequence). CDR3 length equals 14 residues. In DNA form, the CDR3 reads TGTGCCTGGAGTACAGGGGGGTTCGATGGTGGCTACACCTTC. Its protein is CAWSTGGFDGGYTF.

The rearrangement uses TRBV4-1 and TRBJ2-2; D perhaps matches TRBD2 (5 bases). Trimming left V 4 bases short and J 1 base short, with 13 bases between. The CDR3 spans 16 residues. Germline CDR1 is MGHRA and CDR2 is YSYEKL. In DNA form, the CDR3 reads TGCGCCAGCAGCCCCCGAGGGAGAGGGAACACCGGGGAGCTGTTTTTT. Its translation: CASSPRGRGNTGELFF.

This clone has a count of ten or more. The CDR3 DNA reads as TGTGCCAGCACGGGTAGGGGTCAGCCCCAGCATTTT. It specifies CASTGRGQPQHF. The chain joins TRBV2 to TRBJ1-5; D possibly corresponds to TRBD1 (5 bases). V lost 7 bases and J lost 6, with 10 bases in between. CDR3 length: 12 amino acids. Germline CDR1 is SNHLY and CDR2 is FYNNEI.

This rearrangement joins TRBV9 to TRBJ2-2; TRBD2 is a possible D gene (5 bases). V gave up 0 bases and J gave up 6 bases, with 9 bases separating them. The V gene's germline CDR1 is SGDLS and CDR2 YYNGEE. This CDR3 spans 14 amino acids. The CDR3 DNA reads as TGTGCCAGCAGCGTAGGAACGAGGGCCGGGGAGCTGTTTTTT. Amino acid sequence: CASSVGTRAGELFF. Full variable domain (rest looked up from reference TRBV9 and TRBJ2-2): DSGVTQTPKHLITATGQRVTLRCSPRSGDLSVYWYQQSLDQGLQFLIQYYNGEERAKGNILERFSAQQFPDLHSELNLSSLELGDSALYFCASSVGTRAGELFFGEGSRLTVL.

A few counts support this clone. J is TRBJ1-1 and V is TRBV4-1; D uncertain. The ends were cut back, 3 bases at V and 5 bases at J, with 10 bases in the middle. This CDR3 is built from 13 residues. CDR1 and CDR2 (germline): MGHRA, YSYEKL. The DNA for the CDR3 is TGCGCCAGCAGCCATACCGCGAGGACTGAAGCTTTCTTT. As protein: CASSHTARTEAFF.

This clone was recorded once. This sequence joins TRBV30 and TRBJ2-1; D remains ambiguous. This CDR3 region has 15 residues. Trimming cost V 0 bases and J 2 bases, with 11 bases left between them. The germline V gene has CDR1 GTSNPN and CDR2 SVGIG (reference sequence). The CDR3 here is CAWSVGSGTYNEQFF. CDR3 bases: TGTGCCTGGAGTGTTGGGTCAGGAACCTACAATGAGCAGTTCTTC. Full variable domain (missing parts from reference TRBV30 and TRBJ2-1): SQTIHQWPATLVQPVGSPLSLECTVEGTSNPNLYWYRQAAGRGLQLLFYSVGIGQISSEVPQNLSASRPQDRQFILSSKKLLLSDSGFYLCAWSVGSGTYNEQFFGPGTRLTVL.

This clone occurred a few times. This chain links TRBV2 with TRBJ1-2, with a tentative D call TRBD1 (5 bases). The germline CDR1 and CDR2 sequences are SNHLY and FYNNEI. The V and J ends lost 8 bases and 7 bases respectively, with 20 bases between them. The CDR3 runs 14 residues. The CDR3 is CASRLLEGLIGYTF. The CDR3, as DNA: TGTGCCAGCCGACTATTGGAGGGGTTAATTGGCTACACCTTC.

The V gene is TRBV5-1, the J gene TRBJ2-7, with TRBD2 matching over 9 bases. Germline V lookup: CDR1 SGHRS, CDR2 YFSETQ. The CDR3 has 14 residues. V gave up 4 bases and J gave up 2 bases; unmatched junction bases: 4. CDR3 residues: CASSTGTSTYEQYF. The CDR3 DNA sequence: TGCGCCAGCAGCACGGGGACTAGCACCTACGAGCAGTACTTC.

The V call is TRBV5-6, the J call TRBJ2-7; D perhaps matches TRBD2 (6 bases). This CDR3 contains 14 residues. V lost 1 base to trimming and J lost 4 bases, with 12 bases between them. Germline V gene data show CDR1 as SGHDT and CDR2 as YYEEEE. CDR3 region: CASSLKSGAYEQYF. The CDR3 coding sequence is TGTGCCAGCAGCTTGAAGTCGGGAGCTTACGAGCAGTACTTC.

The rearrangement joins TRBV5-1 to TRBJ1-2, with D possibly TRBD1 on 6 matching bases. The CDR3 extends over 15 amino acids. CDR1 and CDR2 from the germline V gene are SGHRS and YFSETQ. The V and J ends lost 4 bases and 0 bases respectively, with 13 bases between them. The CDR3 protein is CASSRWDISNYGYTF. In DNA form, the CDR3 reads TGCGCCAGCAGCCGATGGGACATCTCTAACTATGGCTACACCTTC.

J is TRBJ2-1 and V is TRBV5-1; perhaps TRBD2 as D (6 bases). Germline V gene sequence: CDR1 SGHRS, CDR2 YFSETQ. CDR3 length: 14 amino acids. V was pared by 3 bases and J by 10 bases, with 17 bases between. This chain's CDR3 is CASSSSSGAGEQFF. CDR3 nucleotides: TGCGCCAGCAGCTCATCCAGTGGGGCGGGGGAGCAGTTCTTC.

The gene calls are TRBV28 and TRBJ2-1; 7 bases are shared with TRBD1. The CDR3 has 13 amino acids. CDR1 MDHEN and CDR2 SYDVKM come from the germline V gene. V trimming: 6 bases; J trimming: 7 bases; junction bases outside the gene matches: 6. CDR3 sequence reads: CASRRDRINEQFF. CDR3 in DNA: TGTGCCAGCAGACGGGACAGAATAAATGAGCAGTTCTTC.

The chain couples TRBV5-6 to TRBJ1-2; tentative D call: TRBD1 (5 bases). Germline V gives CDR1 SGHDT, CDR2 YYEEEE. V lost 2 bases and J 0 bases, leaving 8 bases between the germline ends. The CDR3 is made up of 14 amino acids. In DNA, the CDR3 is TGTGCCAGCAGCTTCGTACAGGCTAACTATGGCTACACCTTC. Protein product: CASSFVQANYGYTF.

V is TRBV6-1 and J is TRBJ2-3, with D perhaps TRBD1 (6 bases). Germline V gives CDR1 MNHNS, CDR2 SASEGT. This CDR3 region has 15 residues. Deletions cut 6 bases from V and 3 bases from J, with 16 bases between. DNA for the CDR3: TGTGCCAGCAGCGCGACAGGTGGGGGAACAGATACGCAGTATTTT. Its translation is CASSATGGGTDTQYF.

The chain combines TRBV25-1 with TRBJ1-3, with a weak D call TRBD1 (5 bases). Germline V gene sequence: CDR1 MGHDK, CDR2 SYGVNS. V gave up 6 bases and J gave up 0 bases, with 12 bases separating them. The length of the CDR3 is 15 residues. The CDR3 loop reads CASSPDILSGNTIYF. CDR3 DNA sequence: TGTGCCAGCAGCCCGGACATTCTCTCTGGAAACACCATATATTTT.

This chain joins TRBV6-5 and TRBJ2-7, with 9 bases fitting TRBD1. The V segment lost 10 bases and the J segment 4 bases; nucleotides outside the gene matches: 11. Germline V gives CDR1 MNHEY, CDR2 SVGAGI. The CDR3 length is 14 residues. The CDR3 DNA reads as TGTGCCACTAGAACCGGGACAGGGACTTACGAGCAGTACTTC. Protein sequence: CATRTGTGTYEQYF.

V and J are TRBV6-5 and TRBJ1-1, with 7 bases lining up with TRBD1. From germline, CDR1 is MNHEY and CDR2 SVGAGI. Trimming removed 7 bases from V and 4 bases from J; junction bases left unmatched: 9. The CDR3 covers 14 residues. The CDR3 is CASTTRQGSTEAFF. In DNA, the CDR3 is TGTGCCAGCACCACACGACAGGGCAGCACTGAAGCTTTCTTT.

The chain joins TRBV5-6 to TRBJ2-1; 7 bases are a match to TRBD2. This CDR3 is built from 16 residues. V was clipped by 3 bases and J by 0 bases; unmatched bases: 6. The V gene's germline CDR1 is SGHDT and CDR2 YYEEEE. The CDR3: CASSWVGGSSYNEQFF. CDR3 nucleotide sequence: TGTGCCAGCAGCTGGGTCGGCGGGAGCTCCTACAATGAGCAGTTCTTC.

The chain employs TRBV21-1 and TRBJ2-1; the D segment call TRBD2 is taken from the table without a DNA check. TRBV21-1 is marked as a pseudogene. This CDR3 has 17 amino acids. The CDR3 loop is CASSKTSGTNINNEQFF. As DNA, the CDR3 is TGTGCCAGCAGCAAAACTAGCGGGACCAATATTAACAATGAGCAGTTCTTC.

CDR3 loop: CAWSEDYPSGGDTQYF. CDR3 in DNA: TGTGCCTGGAGTGAGGACTACCCCTCGGGGGGAGATACGCAGTATTTT. The genes are TRBV30 and TRBJ2-3, with 7 bases identical to TRBD2. There are 16 residues in the CDR3. Trimming cost V 1 base and J 5 bases; bases outside gene matches: 12. Germline V CDR1 and CDR2: GTSNPN, SVGIG (reference sequence).

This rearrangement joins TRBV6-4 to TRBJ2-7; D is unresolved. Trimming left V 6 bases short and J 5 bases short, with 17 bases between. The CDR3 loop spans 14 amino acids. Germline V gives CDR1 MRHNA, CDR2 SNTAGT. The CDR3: CASRISHSLDEQYF. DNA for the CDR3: TGTGCCAGCAGGATTTCGCACTCCTTAGACGAGCAGTACTTC.

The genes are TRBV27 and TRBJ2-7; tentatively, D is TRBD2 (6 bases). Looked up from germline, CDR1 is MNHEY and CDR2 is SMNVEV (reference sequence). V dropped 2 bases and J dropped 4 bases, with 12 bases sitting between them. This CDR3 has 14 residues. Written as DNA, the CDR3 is TGTGCCAGCAGTTTAGGAGGGAATCGGTACGAGCAGTACTTC. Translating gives CASSLGGNRYEQYF.